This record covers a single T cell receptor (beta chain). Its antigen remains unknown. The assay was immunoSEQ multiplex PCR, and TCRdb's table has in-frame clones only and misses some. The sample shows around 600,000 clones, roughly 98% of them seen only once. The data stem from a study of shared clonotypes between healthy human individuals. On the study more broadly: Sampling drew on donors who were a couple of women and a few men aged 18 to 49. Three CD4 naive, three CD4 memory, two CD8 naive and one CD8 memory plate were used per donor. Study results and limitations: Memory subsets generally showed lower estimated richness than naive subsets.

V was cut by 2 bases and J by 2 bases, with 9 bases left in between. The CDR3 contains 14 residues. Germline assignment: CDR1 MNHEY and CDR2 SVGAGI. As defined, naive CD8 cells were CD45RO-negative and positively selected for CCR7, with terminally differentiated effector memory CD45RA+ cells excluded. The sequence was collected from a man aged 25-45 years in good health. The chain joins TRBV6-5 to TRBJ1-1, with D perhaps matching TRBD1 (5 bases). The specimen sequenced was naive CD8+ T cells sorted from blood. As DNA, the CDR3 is TGTGCCAGCAGTTACGGGGCGACTAACACTGAAGCTTTCTTT. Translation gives CASSYGATNTEAFF.